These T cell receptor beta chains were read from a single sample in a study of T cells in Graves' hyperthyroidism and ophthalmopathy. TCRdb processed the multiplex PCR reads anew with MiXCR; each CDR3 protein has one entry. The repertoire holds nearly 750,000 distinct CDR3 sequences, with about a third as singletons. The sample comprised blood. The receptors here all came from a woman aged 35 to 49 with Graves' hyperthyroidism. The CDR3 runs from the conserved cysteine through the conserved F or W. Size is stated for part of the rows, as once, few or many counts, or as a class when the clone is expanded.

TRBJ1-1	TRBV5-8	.	CASSLLRQEAFF
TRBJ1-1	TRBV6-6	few	CASSKTGSLYGAFF
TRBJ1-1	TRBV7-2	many	CASGKQGEGAFF
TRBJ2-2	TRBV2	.	CASSQNGAGTGELFF
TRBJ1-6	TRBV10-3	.	CASRPGTDNSPLHF
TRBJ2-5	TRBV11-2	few	CASSSSSDSTQYF
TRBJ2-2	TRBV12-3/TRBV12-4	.	CASSPETRTGELFF
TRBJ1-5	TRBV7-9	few	CASSLALVTGGYQPQHF
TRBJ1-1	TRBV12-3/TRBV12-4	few	CASSLRAGAEAFF
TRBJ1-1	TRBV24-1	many	CAIPKGEAFF